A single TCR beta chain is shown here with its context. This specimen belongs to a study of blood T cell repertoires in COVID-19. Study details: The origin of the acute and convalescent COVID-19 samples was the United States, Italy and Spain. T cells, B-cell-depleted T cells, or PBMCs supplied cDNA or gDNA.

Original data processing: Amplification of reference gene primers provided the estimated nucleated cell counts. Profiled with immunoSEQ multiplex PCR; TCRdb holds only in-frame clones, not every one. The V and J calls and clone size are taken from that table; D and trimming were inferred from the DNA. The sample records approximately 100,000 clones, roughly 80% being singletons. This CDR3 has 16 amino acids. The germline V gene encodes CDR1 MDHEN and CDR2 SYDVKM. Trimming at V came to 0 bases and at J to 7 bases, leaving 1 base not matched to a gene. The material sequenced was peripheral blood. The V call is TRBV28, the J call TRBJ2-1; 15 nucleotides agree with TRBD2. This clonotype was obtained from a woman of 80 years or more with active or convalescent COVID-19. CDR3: CASSLWGLAGGNEQFF. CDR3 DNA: TGTGCCAGCAGTTTATGGGGACTAGCGGGAGGTAATGAGCAGTTCTTC.